The 2 T cell receptor beta chains below all came from one sample that was sequenced in a study of prognosis after radiotherapy for stage I lung cancer. The study amplified the TCR beta CDR3 region from genomic DNA. This amplification was carried out by two rounds of multiplex PCR. It was primers specific to each TRBV and TRBJ gene that first-round PCR used. TCRdb used MiXCR to reprocess the multiplex PCR reads, holding one entry per CDR3 protein. The sample has approximately 23,000 distinct CDR3 sequences, approximately 39% seen once; the top ten hold 55% to 70%. The input for sequencing was PBMCs, taken before or after stereotactic body radiation therapy (not recorded which). All receptors come from a donor of 50 years or more with non-small cell lung cancer.

The chain joins TRBV12-3 or TRBV12-4 to TRBJ1-6, with TRBD1 matching over 9 bases. Losses at the gene ends were 7 bases for V and 6 bases for J; bases not matched to a gene: 7. The CDR3 is 15 residues long. Written as DNA, the CDR3 is TGTGCCAGCACCCGGACAGGGGATCTTAATTCACCCCTCCACTTT. Protein product: CASTRTGDLNSPLHF.

The chain has TRBV20-1 and TRBJ2-1, with 7 nucleotides matching TRBD2. Trimming took 2 bases from V and 8 from J; bases not matched to a gene: 15. Germline CDR1 reads DFQATT; CDR2 reads SNEGSKA (reference sequence). The CDR3 extends over 16 amino acids. In nucleotides, the CDR3 is TGCAGTGCTAGATATTCCGATCAGTGGCGGGAGCATGAGCAGTTCTTC. This codes for CSARYSDQWREHEQFF.